One and the same sample provided the 6 T cell receptor beta chains below, sequenced in a study of blood T cell repertoires in COVID-19. This table comes from immunoSEQ multiplex PCR, and its TCRdb copy is limited to in-frame clones, with some not included. The sample holds 30,000 to 35,000 clones, 80% to 90% seen once. Sample: peripheral blood. The receptor set was obtained from a man aged 55 to 70 with active COVID-19.

In this sample, this clone turned up once. The rearrangement joins TRBV29-1 to TRBJ2-1; 8 bases agree with TRBD2. The length of the CDR3 is 14 residues. Germline CDR1 reads SQVTM; CDR2 reads ANQGSEA. Unmatched junction bases numbered 7, after V lost 3 bases and J lost 6 bases. The CDR3 sequence is CSVDTPGLVNEQFF. CDR3 nucleotides: TGCAGCGTTGATACACCGGGACTAGTCAATGAGCAGTTCTTC.

The chain recombines TRBV5-4 with TRBJ1-1; a possible D gene is TRBD1 (5 bases). The germline CDR1 and CDR2 sequences are SGHNT and YYREEE (reference sequence). The germline V and J ends were trimmed by 4 bases and 7 bases, with 23 bases remaining between them. The CDR3 is 16 residues long. CDR3 nucleotide sequence: TGTGCCAGCAGCCGTGCCGATTTTGGGGCGGGGAGTGAAGCTTTCTTT. Its translation is CASSRADFGAGSEAFF. Together with reference TRBV5-4 and TRBJ1-1, the CDR3 gives the full variable domain: ETGVTQSPTHLIKTRGQQVTLRCSSQSGHNTVSWYQQALGQGPQFIFQYYREEENGRGNFPPRFSGLQFPNYSSELNVNALELDDSALYLCASSRADFGAGSEAFFGQGTRLTVV.

This clone appeared once. The chain joins TRBV19 to TRBJ2-4; the D gene is possibly TRBD2 (7 bases). Per germline, CDR1 LNHDA and CDR2 SQIVND (reference sequence). Trimming pared 4 bases from V and 1 base from J, leaving 26 bases between. The CDR3 length is 20 residues. In nucleotides, the CDR3 is TGTGCCAGTAGTAGGTCTAGGGGGGCAACTAGCGATTCGGCCAAAAACATTCAGTACTTC. It specifies CASSRSRGATSDSAKNIQYF.

The genes are TRBV7-2 and TRBJ2-5; 10 bases line up with TRBD2. Germline CDR1 is SGHTA and CDR2 is FQGNSA. With V trimmed by 3 bases and J by 4 bases, 8 bases remained unmatched. The CDR3 length is 16 residues. CDR3 in DNA: TGTGCCAGCAGCTTTTACCTAGCGGGAGCTTTAGAGACCCAGTACTTC. Residues: CASSFYLAGALETQYF.

CDR3 coding DNA: TGCGCCAGCAGCCTAACGGTGGGGGACAACTACAATGAGCAGTTCTTC. Amino acid sequence: CASSLTVGDNYNEQFF. The V and J genes are TRBV4-1 and TRBJ2-1; D possibly corresponds to TRBD1 (6 bases). Trimming pared 4 bases from V and 3 bases from J, leaving 16 bases between. The CDR3 has 16 amino acids. Germline V gene data show CDR1 as MGHRA and CDR2 as YSYEKL.

The CDR3 sequence is CASSPRQGLTEAFF. As DNA, the CDR3 is TGTGCCAGCAGTCCACGACAGGGATTAACTGAAGCTTTCTTT. V gene TRBV28 combines with J gene TRBJ1-1; 7 bases map to TRBD1. Germline lookup yields CDR1 MDHEN and CDR2 SYDVKM. Losses at the gene ends were 5 bases for V and 5 bases for J; bases not matched to a gene: 8. The CDR3 extends over 14 amino acids.